This T cell receptor (beta chain) was identified in a study of blood T cells in healthy people across ages. Study observations and caveats: Reliance upon unsorted PBMCs precluded definitive naive versus antigen-experienced comparison.

Only a few counts were recorded for this clonotype. The antigen is not known. The CDR3 is 14 residues long. The ends lost 8 bases at V and 7 bases at J; junction bases unmatched: 8. Germline loops: CDR1 KGHSH, CDR2 LQKENI. For the second PCR, which ran for 7 to 11 cycles, a sample-barcoded 5' primer and a J-beta primer mix were used. Each cDNA molecule was tagged by a template-switch adaptor that had 12 random nucleotides. Via MiXCR, TCRdb re-called the 5' RACE reads, giving one row per CDR3 protein. The sample lists 1.5 million to 2 million distinct CDR3 sequences, approximately 28% occurring once. What was sequenced was blood. The gene calls are TRBV18 and TRBJ1-6; 7 bases agree with TRBD1. This sequence originates from a woman younger than 45 in good health. In DNA form, the CDR3 reads TGTGCCAGCACCGAAGGGACAGCGAATTCACCCCTCCACTTT. Its protein product is CASTEGTANSPLHF.